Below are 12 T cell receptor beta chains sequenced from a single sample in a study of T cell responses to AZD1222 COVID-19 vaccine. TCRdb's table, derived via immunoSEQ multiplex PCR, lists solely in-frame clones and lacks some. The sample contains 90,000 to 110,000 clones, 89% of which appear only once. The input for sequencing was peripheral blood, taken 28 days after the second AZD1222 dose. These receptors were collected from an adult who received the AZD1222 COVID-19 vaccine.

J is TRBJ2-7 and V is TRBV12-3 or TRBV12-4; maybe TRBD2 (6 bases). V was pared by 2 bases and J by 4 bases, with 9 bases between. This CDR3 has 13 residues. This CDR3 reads CASSLSAGYEQYF. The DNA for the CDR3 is TGTGCCAGCAGTTTATCTGCGGGATACGAGCAGTACTTC.

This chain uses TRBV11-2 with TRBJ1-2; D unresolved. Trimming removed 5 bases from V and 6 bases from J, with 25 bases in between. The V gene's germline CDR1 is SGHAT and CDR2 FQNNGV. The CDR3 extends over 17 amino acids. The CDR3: CASSPQEFPTRWHGYTF. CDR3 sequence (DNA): TGTGCCAGCAGCCCTCAGGAGTTTCCGACAAGGTGGCATGGCTACACCTTC.

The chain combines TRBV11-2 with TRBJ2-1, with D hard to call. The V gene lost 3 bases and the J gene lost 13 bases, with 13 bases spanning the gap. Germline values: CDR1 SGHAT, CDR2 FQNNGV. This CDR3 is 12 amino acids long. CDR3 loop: CASSFSRTIQFF. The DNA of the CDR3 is TGTGCCAGCAGCTTTAGCCGAACGATTCAGTTCTTC. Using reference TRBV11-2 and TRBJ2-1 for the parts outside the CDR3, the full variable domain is EAGVAQSPRYKIIEKRQSVAFWCNPISGHATLYWYQQILGQGPKLLIQFQNNGVVDDSQLPKDRFSAERLKGVDSTLKIQPAKLEDSAVYLCASSFSRTIQFFGPGTRLTVL.

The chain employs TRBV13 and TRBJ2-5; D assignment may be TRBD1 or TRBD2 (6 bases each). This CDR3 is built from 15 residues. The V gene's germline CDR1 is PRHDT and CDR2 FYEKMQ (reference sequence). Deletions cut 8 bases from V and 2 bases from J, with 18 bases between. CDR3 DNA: TGTGCCAGCCGCAAAAGGGGGGACGTACAAGAGACCCAGTACTTC. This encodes CASRKRGDVQETQYF.

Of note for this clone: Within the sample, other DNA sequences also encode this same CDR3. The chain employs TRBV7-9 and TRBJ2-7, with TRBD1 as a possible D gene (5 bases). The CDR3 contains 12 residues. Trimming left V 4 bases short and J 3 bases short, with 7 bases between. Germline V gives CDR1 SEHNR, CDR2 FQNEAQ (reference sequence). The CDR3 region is CASSSQGYEQYF. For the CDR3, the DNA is TGTGCCAGCAGCTCGCAGGGCTACGAGCAGTACTTC.

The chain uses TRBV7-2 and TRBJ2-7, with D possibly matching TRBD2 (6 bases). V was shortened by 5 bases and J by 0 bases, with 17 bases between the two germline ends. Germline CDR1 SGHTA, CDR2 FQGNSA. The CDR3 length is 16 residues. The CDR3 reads CASSASYSGASYEQYF. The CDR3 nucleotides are TGTGCCAGCAGCGCAAGTTATAGCGGCGCCTCCTACGAGCAGTACTTC.

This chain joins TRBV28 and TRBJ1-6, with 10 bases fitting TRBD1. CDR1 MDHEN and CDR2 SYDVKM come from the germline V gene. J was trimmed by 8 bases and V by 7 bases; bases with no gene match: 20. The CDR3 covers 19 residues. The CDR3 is CASIPSGTGVLNRDSPLHF. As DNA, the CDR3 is TGTGCCAGCATCCCCTCCGGGACAGGGGTTCTCAATCGGGATTCACCCCTCCACTTT.

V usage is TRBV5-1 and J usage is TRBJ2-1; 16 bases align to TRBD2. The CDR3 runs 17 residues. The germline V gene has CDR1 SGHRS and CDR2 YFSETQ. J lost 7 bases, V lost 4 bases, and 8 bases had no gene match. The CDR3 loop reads CASSAPGLAGGGNEQFF. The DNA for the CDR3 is TGCGCCAGCAGCGCCCCGGGACTAGCGGGAGGGGGTAATGAGCAGTTCTTC.

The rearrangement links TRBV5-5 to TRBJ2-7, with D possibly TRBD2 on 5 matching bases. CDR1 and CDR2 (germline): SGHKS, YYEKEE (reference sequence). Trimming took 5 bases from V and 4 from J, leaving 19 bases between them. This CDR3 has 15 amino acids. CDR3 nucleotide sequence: TGTGCCAGCAGGCCCCGGGATACGGCGTCGTACGAGCAGTACTTC. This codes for CASRPRDTASYEQYF. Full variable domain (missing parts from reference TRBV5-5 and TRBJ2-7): DAGVTQSPTHLIKTRGQQVTLRCSPISGHKSVSWYQQVLGQGPQFIFQYYEKEERGRGNFPDRFSARQFPNYSSELNVNALLLGDSALYLCASRPRDTASYEQYFGPGTRLTVT.

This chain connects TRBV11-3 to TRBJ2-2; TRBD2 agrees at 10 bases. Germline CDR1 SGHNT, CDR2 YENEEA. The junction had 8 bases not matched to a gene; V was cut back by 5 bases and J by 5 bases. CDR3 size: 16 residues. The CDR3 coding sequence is TGTGCCAGCAGCGCCACAAGCGGGAGGGTTACCGGGGAGCTGTTTTTT. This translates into CASSATSGRVTGELFF.

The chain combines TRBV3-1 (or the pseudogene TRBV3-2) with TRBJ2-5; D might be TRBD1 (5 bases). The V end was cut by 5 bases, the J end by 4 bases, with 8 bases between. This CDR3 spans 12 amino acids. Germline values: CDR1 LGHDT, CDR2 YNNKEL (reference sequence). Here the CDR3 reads CASSLGAETQYF. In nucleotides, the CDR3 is TGTGCCAGCAGCTTAGGGGCAGAGACCCAGTACTTC.

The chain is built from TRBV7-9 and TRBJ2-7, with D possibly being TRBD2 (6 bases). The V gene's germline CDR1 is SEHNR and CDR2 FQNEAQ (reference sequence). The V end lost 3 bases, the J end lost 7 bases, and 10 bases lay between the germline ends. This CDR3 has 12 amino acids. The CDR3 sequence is CASSFGAGEQYF. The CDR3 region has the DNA TGTGCCAGCAGCTTTGGGGCGGGGGAGCAGTACTTC.